This paragraph reports one TCR beta chain. The data were obtained in a study of shared clonotypes between healthy human individuals. Whole-study context: Per donor, CD8 memory used one plate, CD8 naive used two, CD4 memory used three and CD4 naive used three.

The germline gives CDR1 SGHKS, CDR2 YYEKEE (reference sequence). This CDR3 has 14 residues. Trimming removed 3 bases at V and 0 bases at J, with 9 bases between. TCRdb keeps only in-frame clones here, not all; method: immunoSEQ multiplex PCR. The sample has roughly 1,000,000 clones; 70% to 80% are singletons. The source of this sequence is a man between 18 and 35 years old in good health. Some clones in this sample may be carry-over from other donors' samples. Sequencing input: memory CD4+ T cells from PBMCs. Stated subset: CD45RA-negative fraction. The rearrangement uses TRBV5-5 and TRBJ1-2, with D possibly matching TRBD1 (5 bases). CDR3 sequence: CASSYGGTNYGYTF. Written as DNA, the CDR3 is TGTGCCAGCAGCTACGGGGGGACTAACTATGGCTACACCTTC.